These T cell receptor beta chains were read from a single sample in a study of blood T cell repertoires in COVID-19. The data were produced by immunoSEQ multiplex PCR, yet TCRdb's version contains in-frame clones alone and is incomplete. The data show approximately 210,000 clones, 90% to 95% seen once. Sequencing was performed on peripheral blood. The receptors were sampled from a man in his thirties or forties with acute or convalescent COVID-19. CDR3s leave out the opening cysteine and the closing phenylalanine or tryptophan. The order of the fields is CDR3 length, J gene, V gene, CDR3 protein.

>10|TRBJ1-2|TRBV9
ASTDEEYGYT
>10|TRBJ2-5|TRBV11-2
ASSPRQETQY
>8|TRBJ1-2|TRBV10-3
AISDVGYT
>12|TRBJ2-5|TRBV7-9
ASSWGQGFETQY
>14|TRBJ2-5|TRBV18
ASSPPGVGVQETQY
>13|TRBJ1-3|TRBV28
ASSLLGRGGNTIY
>11|TRBJ1-1|TRBV5-1
ASSPTGNTEAF
>13|TRBJ2-1|TRBV5-5
ASSLDISSYNEQF
>14|TRBJ1-1|TRBV30
AQKGGTGRRNTEAF
>12|TRBJ1-5|TRBV10-2
ASSEGFRGQPQH
>14|TRBJ2-7|TRBV3-1/TRBV3-2
ASSHLDRGNTYEQY
>10|TRBJ1-6|TRBV7-9
ASSPYNSPLH
>13|TRBJ2-1|TRBV5-1
ASSPGGGLGHEQF
>12|TRBJ2-7|TRBV27
ASSLLAQPYEQY
>12|TRBJ2-3|TRBV9
ASSVEAGTDTQY
>11|TRBJ1-1|TRBV29-1
SVDSRENTEAF
>21|TRBJ1-1|TRBV13
ASSLGQGWSGTDAGIMNTEAF
>12|TRBJ2-5|TRBV29-1
SVRLSGLQETQY
>14|TRBJ2-2|TRBV18
ASSPGTGMNTGELF
>14|TRBJ2-3|TRBV5-1
ASSLGGTGHTDTQY
>10|TRBJ2-5|TRBV7-9
ASSFRGETQY
>11|TRBJ1-5|TRBV23-1
ASSQCQAQPQH
>13|TRBJ2-3|TRBV6-5
ASSRLAGVGDTQY
>13|TRBJ1-2|TRBV4-1
ASSQEDRVVYGYT
>12|TRBJ2-6|TRBV5-5
ASSFSSGANVLT
>13|TRBJ2-7|TRBV6-2/TRBV6-3
ASSLGQTPSYEQY
>13|TRBJ1-5|TRBV6-5
ASSYQGELNQPQH
>12|TRBJ2-3|TRBV19
ASRTSGSTDTQY
>14|TRBJ1-2|TRBV27
ASSSVRDRGRYGYT
>12|TRBJ2-3|TRBV29-1
SGRTSRNTDTQY
>11|TRBJ2-7|TRBV30
AWSRDSYYEQY
>14|TRBJ2-1|TRBV28
ASTLTDSRIYNEQF
>12|TRBJ2-1|TRBV9
ASSVETSYNEQF
>13|TRBJ2-5|TRBV9
ASSVDPGGGETQY
>12|TRBJ2-3|TRBV28
ASRTGGATDTQY
>15|TRBJ2-5|TRBV28
ASSFLAGGLRQETQY
>12|TRBJ2-3|TRBV5-1
ASSLGQGQDTQY
>13|TRBJ2-7|TRBV20-1
SASVPIRPTYEQY
>13|TRBJ2-1|TRBV9
ASSPKAGGRNEQF
>14|TRBJ1-6|TRBV6-1
ASSEFPAGSNSPLH
>13|TRBJ1-2|TRBV5-1
ASSLSSRENDGYT
>13|TRBJ1-1|TRBV15
ATSRISARLLEAF
>10|TRBJ2-5|TRBV28
ASSPYQETQY
>12|TRBJ2-7|TRBV15
ATSLSGMGYEQY
>11|TRBJ1-1|TRBV7-8
ASSLAKGTEAF
>14|TRBJ1-5|TRBV6-6
ASSPQGASGNQPQH
>9|TRBJ1-1|TRBV20-1
SGPSGGEAF
>15|TRBJ2-5|TRBV9
ASSPRQGSLKAETQY
>12|TRBJ1-6|TRBV19
ASKEGQGNSPLH
>9|TRBJ1-2|TRBV30
AWSGVGGYT
>11|TRBJ1-2|TRBV28
ASTTHRGAGYT
>15|TRBJ2-2|TRBV7-3
ASSRSGAASNTGELF
>11|TRBJ2-3|TRBV9
ASSVAPIDTQY
>10|TRBJ1-2|TRBV6-5
ASSQQGYGYT
>12|TRBJ1-6|TRBV27
ASRDTSYNSPLH
>13|TRBJ2-1|TRBV11-2
ASSSPVISYNEQF